The T cell receptor (beta chain) described here comes from a study of cytomegalovirus exposure and HLA in healthy donors. The PCR made use of 60 Vbeta and 13 Jbeta primers. Clones were sequenced by immunoSEQ multiplex PCR, and TCRdb holds only the in-frame ones, with some missing. This table holds 130,000 or so clones, under 85% found once. To note about this clone: The antigen is not known.

Notes on the study in general: Cytomegalovirus association was assigned to approximately 180 TCR beta chains.

The V gene end was trimmed by 4 bases and the J gene end by 6 bases; junction bases not matched to a gene: 3. Germline CDR1 is MGHDK and CDR2 is SYGVNS. The CDR3 extends over 13 amino acids. The chain recombines TRBV25-1 with TRBJ2-3, with 8 bases aligning to TRBD1. This TCR derives from a woman aged 45-60 years in good health and CMV-seropositive. The material sequenced was PBMCs. The CDR3 protein is CASSVAGGDTQYF. In nucleotides, the CDR3 is TGTGCCAGCAGTGTGGCAGGGGGCGATACGCAGTATTTT. The variable domain in full, completed from reference TRBV25-1 and TRBJ2-3, reads EADIYQTPRYLVIGTGKKITLECSQTMGHDKMYWYQQDPGMELHLIHYSYGVNSTEKGDLSSESTVSRIRTEHFPLTLESARPSHTSQYLCASSVAGGDTQYFGPGTRLTVL.